This T cell receptor (beta chain) was recovered during a study of blood T cell repertoires in COVID-19. Study at large: Samples representing acute and convalescent COVID-19 were sourced from the United States, Italy and Spain. T cells, B-cell-depleted T cells, or PBMCs provided the cDNA or gDNA that served as material.

In the study's own analysis: The assay estimated nucleated cells by amplifying reference gene primers. The repertoire was sequenced with immunoSEQ multiplex PCR; TCRdb's copy has only in-frame clones and lacks some. D and trimming were read from the DNA, whereas the V and J calls and clone size are those reported in that table. The repertoire holds about 200,000 clones, with around 86% as singletons. This TCR derives from a man between 60 and 75 years old who had recovered from COVID-19. The sequencing sample was made of peripheral blood.

Here the CDR3 reads CASSSLGQGNTEAFF. CDR3 coding DNA: TGTGCCAGCAGTTCCCTCGGACAGGGTAACACTGAAGCTTTCTTT. This chain connects TRBV28 to TRBJ1-1, with 8 bases identical to TRBD1. The V segment lost 4 bases and the J segment 2 bases; nucleotides outside the gene matches: 6. Germline V CDR1 and CDR2: MDHEN, SYDVKM. This CDR3 region has 15 residues.